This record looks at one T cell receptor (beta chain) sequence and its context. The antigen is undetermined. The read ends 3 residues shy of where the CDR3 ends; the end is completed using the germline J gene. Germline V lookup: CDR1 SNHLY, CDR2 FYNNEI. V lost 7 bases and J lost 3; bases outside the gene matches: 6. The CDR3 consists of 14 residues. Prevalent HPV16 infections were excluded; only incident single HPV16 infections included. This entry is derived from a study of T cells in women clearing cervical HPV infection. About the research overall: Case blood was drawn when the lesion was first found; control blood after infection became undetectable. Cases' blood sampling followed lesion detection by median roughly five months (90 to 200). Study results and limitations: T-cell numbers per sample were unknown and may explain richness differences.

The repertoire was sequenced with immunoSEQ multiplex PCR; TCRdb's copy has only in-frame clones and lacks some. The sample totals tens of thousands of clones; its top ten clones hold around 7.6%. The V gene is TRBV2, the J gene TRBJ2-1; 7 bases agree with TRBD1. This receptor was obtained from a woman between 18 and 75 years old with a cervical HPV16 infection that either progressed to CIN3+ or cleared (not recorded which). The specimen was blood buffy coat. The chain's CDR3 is CASTPPGGYNEQFF. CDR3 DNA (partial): TGTGCCAGCACCCCGCCAGGGGGCTACAATGAG.